A selection of T cell receptor beta chains follows, all from one sample in a study of identical twins. TCRdb analysed the 5' RACE reads with MiXCR anew, one entry per CDR3 protein. This sample has hundreds of thousands of distinct CDR3 sequences, with approximately 18% found just once. These data were also reused for a study on T cells expressing NK-cell markers.

Input material: PBMCs. The receptors here all came from a woman aged 18-29 years in good health. The CDR3 runs from the conserved cysteine through the conserved F or W. The order of the fields is J gene, clone size, V gene, D gene, CDR3 protein, CDR3 DNA. D genes are given only for firm matches. Expanded clones get a size class; other rows say once, few or many, or leave the size out.

TRBJ1-4 NA TRBV7-2 NA CASTPDREKLFF TGTGCCAGCACCCCCGATCGGGAAAAACTGTTTTTT
TRBJ2-2 NA TRBV5-1 NA CASGGMPNTGELFF TGCGCCAGCGGCGGGATGCCGAACACCGGGGAGCTGTTTTTT
TRBJ2-2 NA TRBV5-1 TRBD1 CASSTLQGESGELFF TGCGCCAGCAGCACCCTACAGGGGGAGAGCGGGGAGCTGTTTTTT
TRBJ2-1 NA TRBV18 TRBD1 CASSRGTGGWNEQFF TGTGCCAGCTCAAGAGGGACAGGGGGCTGGAATGAGCAGTTCTTC
TRBJ2-4 NA TRBV20-1 NA CSANQGIAKNIQYF TGCAGTGCTAACCAGGGTATAGCCAAAAACATTCAGTACTTC
TRBJ2-2 few TRBV27 NA CASRLGVGTGELFF TGTGCCAGCAGGTTGGGGGTGGGCACCGGGGAGCTGTTTTTT
TRBJ1-6 many TRBV7-2 NA CASSSSYSPLHF TGTGCCAGCAGCTCCTCTTATTCACCCCTCCACTTT
TRBJ2-3 few TRBV6-1 TRBD2 CASTIPQLAGVPDTQYF TGTGCCAGCACCATCCCTCAACTAGCGGGAGTCCCAGATACGCAGTATTTT
TRBJ1-5 few TRBV12-3/TRBV12-4 NA CASRRVGQPQHF TGTGCCAGCAGGAGGGTGGGCCAGCCCCAGCATTTT
TRBJ2-7 NA TRBV5-6 TRBD1 CASSSLNGDRLREQYF TGTGCCAGCAGCTCACTAAACGGGGACAGGCTAAGGGAGCAGTACTTC
TRBJ2-1 few TRBV27 TRBD1 CASSGTGAREQFF TGTGCCAGCAGTGGGACAGGGGCCCGTGAGCAGTTCTTC
TRBJ2-1 NA TRBV3-1 TRBD2 CASSRTSDGEQFF TGTGCCAGCAGCCGTACTAGCGATGGGGAGCAGTTCTTC
TRBJ2-2 NA TRBV5-1 TRBD1 CASSLPRDRPYTGELFF TGCGCCAGCAGCTTGCCCCGGGACAGGCCCTACACCGGGGAGCTGTTTTTT
TRBJ2-7 few TRBV5-1 TRBD1 CASSLAGTGFVEQYF TGCGCCAGCAGCTTGGCTGGGACAGGGTTTGTCGAGCAGTACTTC
TRBJ2-7 NA TRBV12-3/TRBV12-4 NA CASSPQDYPLYEQYF TGTGCCAGCAGCCCCCAAGATTACCCGCTGTACGAGCAGTACTTC
TRBJ2-3 NA TRBV29-1 NA CSVAGRYTDTQYF TGCAGCGTCGCAGGTCGTTACACAGATACGCAGTATTTT
TRBJ2-1 NA TRBV5-1 TRBD2 CASSLIAPSGLTGGYNEQFF TGCGCCAGCAGCTTGATAGCGCCTAGCGGTCTAACGGGGGGGTACAATGAGCAGTTCTTC
TRBJ2-3 many TRBV7-3 NA CASSLGLGGTDTQYF TGTGCCAGCAGCTTAGGTCTCGGGGGCACAGATACGCAGTATTTT
TRBJ1-1 many TRBV12-3/TRBV12-4 NA CASRTGSEAFF TGTGCCAGCAGGACAGGCTCTGAAGCTTTCTTT
TRBJ2-1 NA TRBV5-1 TRBD1 CASSLGQGFGNEQFF TGCGCCAGCAGCTTGGGACAGGGCTTCGGCAATGAGCAGTTCTTC
TRBJ2-1 NA TRBV5-4 NA CARGPRQSGLNEQFF TGTGCCAGGGGCCCTCGGCAAAGCGGGTTAAATGAGCAGTTCTTC
TRBJ2-2 few TRBV4-3 NA CASSQGATGELFF TGCGCCAGCAGCCAAGGGGCTACCGGGGAGCTGTTTTTT
TRBJ2-1 few TRBV19 NA CASSVNRDEQFF TGTGCCAGTAGTGTAAACAGGGATGAGCAGTTCTTC
TRBJ2-7 NA TRBV7-3 NA CASSPGGRTSEQYF TGTGCCAGCAGCCCTGGGGGGCGGACTAGCGAGCAGTACTTC
TRBJ2-5 many TRBV20-1 NA CSADKSYQETQYF TGCAGTGCTGACAAGTCGTACCAAGAGACCCAGTACTTC
TRBJ2-1 NA TRBV20-1 NA CSAARGAPPYNEQFF TGCAGTGCCGCGAGGGGGGCCCCCCCCTACAATGAGCAGTTCTTC
TRBJ1-2 NA TRBV24-1 NA CATSDSGSSGGYTF TGTGCCACCAGTGATTCAGGGTCGTCGGGGGGCTACACCTTC
TRBJ2-7 NA TRBV5-1 NA CASQIGEGYEQYF TGCGCCAGCCAGATAGGAGAGGGCTACGAGCAGTACTTC
TRBJ1-1 few TRBV12-3/TRBV12-4 NA CASSSGGVGNTEAFF TGTGCCAGCAGTTCTGGGGGAGTGGGGAACACTGAAGCTTTCTTT
TRBJ2-1 NA TRBV3-1 NA CASSQVHGGNEQFF TGTGCCAGCAGCCAAGTGCACGGGGGCAATGAGCAGTTCTTC
TRBJ2-4 few TRBV6-5 NA CASSYSAVAKNIQYF TGTGCCAGCAGTTACTCGGCCGTAGCCAAAAACATTCAGTACTTC
TRBJ2-7 NA TRBV7-2 NA CASSLLITIHEQYF TGTGCCAGCAGTTTACTCATCACGATTCACGAGCAGTACTTC
TRBJ2-5 NA TRBV20-1 TRBD2 CSAGVLAGATWETQYF TGCAGTGCGGGTGTGCTAGCGGGGGCTACCTGGGAGACCCAGTACTTC
TRBJ2-2 few TRBV6-2/TRBV6-3 NA CASSRVVYTGELFF TGTGCCAGCAGCAGGGTCGTCTACACCGGGGAGCTGTTTTTT
TRBJ2-3 NA TRBV7-6 TRBD2 CASSSVGGDADTQYF TGTGCCAGCAGCTCGGTGGGAGGGGACGCAGATACGCAGTATTTT
TRBJ2-7 few TRBV7-9 TRBD1 CASSYQSGGDRVREQYF TGTGCCAGCAGCTACCAATCCGGTGGGGACAGGGTTCGCGAGCAGTACTTC
TRBJ1-1 many TRBV12-3/TRBV12-4 TRBD1 CASSWTGSTEAFF TGTGCCAGCAGCTGGACAGGTTCCACTGAAGCTTTCTTT
TRBJ2-6 NA TRBV15 NA CATSKGGANVLTF TGTGCCACCAGCAAAGGTGGGGCCAACGTCCTGACTTTC
TRBJ2-3 NA TRBV5-1 TRBD1 CASSLRQGVRDTQYF TGCGCCAGCAGCTTAAGGCAGGGGGTACGAGATACGCAGTATTTT
TRBJ2-1 few TRBV7-9 NA CASSPSRVRGYNEQFF TGTGCCAGCAGCCCTTCCAGGGTACGGGGCTACAATGAGCAGTTCTTC
TRBJ2-7 NA TRBV20-1 TRBD2 CSARRGGPYEQYF TGCAGTGCCCGGCGGGGGGGCCCCTACGAGCAGTACTTC
TRBJ2-3 few TRBV5-1 NA CASSFSSQGLTDTQYF TGCGCCAGCAGCTTCTCCTCGCAGGGGCTCACAGATACGCAGTATTTT
TRBJ2-7 NA TRBV10-3 NA CAASSTKIGSYEQYF TGTGCCGCCTCCTCTACTAAGATAGGGTCCTACGAGCAGTACTTC
TRBJ2-3 NA TRBV5-1 TRBD2 CASSASGSVLATDTQYF TGCGCCAGCAGCGCTAGCGGGAGTGTTCTAGCCACAGATACGCAGTATTTT
TRBJ1-1 few TRBV12-3/TRBV12-4 NA CASSSGGGHTEAFF TGTGCCAGCTCTTCTGGGGGAGGTCACACTGAAGCTTTCTTT
TRBJ2-3 few TRBV7-3 NA CASSLRGGPPDTQYF TGTGCCAGCAGCTTAAGGGGGGGCCCCCCAGATACGCAGTATTTT
TRBJ2-1 few TRBV24-1 TRBD2 CATSGAGSGNEQFF TGTGCCACCAGTGGAGCGGGATCGGGCAATGAGCAGTTCTTC